This T cell receptor beta chain is drawn from a study of T cell responses to AZD1222 COVID-19 vaccine. Looking at the study overall: Second-dose intervals near 4 or 12 weeks were combined. Findings and limits, study-wide: Of the AZD1222 recipients, only 5 to 7 were seropositive at baseline. It was only after the peak T cell response that any repertoires were sampled.

The CDR3 consists of 13 residues. Germline values: CDR1 MDHEN, CDR2 SYDVKM. This clone was recorded only once. The antigen is unknown. Method: immunoSEQ multiplex PCR; TCRdb's copy keeps in-frame clones and lacks some. Counted here are approximately 97,000 clones, roughly 80% occurring once; the ten biggest clones make up about a sixth. This chain joins TRBV28 and TRBJ2-2; TRBD1 matches 7 bases. The starting material was peripheral blood, obtained on day 0 of AZD1222 vaccination. The TCR was taken from an adult in good health. The CDR3 coding sequence is TGTGCTACGGGACAGAGGAACACCGGGGAGCTGTTTTTT. Its translation: CATGQRNTGELFF.